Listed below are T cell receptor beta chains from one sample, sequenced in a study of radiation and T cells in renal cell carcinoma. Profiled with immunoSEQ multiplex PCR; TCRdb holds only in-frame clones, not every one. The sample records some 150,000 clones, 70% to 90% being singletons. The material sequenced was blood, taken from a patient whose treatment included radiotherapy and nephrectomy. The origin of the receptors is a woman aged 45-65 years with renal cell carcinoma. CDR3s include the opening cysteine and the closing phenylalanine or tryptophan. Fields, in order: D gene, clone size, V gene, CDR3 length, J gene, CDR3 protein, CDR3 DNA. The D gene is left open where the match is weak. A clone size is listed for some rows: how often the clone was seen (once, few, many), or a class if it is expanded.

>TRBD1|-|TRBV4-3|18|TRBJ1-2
CASSQETGTGHIGGGYTF
TGCGCCAGCAGCCAAGAAACCGGGACAGGGCATATTGGTGGTGGCTACACCTTC
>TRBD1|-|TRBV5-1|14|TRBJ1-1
CASSWGQLNTEAFF
TGCGCCAGCAGCTGGGGACAGTTGAACACTGAAGCTTTCTTT
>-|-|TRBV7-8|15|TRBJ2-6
CASSSRYSGANVLTF
TGTGCCAGCAGTTCTCGATATTCTGGGGCCAACGTCCTGACTTTC
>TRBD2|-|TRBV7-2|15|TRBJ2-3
CASSSLSGDTDTQYF
TGTGCCAGCAGCTCATTAAGCGGGGACACAGATACGCAGTATTTT
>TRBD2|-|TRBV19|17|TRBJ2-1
CASSIGPSGGIYNEQFF
TGTGCCAGTAGTATAGGGCCTAGCGGGGGTATTTACAATGAGCAGTTCTTC
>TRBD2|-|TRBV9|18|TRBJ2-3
CASSAPSGGYARADTQYF
TGTGCCAGCAGCGCCCCTAGCGGGGGATACGCTCGGGCAGATACGCAGTATTTT
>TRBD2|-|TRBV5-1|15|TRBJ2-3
CASRLAGGPQDTQYF
TGCGCCAGCAGGCTAGCGGGGGGGCCCCAAGATACGCAGTATTTT
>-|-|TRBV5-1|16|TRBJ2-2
CASSLKGLSNTGELFF
TGCGCCAGCAGCTTGAAGGGGCTCTCGAACACCGGGGAGCTGTTTTTT
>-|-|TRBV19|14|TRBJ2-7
CASSQGLGAYEQYF
TGTGCCAGTAGCCAAGGACTGGGGGCCTACGAGCAGTACTTC
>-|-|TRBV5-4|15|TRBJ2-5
CASSLAGTTQETQYF
TGTGCCAGCAGCTTGGCCGGGACCACACAAGAGACCCAGTACTTC
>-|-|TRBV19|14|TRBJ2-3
CASSIDRRADTQYF
TGTGCCAGTAGTATCGACAGAAGGGCAGATACGCAGTATTTT
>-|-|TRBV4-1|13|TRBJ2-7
CASRSDTRNEQYF
TGCGCCAGCAGGTCGGACACGAGGAACGAGCAGTACTTC
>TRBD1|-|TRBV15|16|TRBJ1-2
CATSRDGLDRDYGYTF
TGTGCCACCAGCAGAGATGGTCTGGACAGGGACTATGGCTACACCTTC
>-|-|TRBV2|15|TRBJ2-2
CASRGGTALAGELFF
TGTGCCAGCAGAGGAGGGACGGCTTTAGCCGGGGAGCTGTTTTTT
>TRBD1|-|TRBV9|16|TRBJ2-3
CASSVGTGVSTDTQYF
TGTGCCAGCAGCGTAGGGACAGGGGTTAGCACAGATACGCAGTATTTT
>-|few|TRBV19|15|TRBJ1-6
CASSSQPGVGTPLHF
TGTGCCAGTAGTTCTCAGCCAGGGGTAGGTACACCCCTCCACTTT
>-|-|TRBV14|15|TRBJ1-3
CASSHALYSGNTIYF
TGTGCCAGCAGCCATGCTCTATACTCTGGAAACACCATATATTTT
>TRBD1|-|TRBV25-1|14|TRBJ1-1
CASSDRGGDTEAFF
TGTGCCAGCAGTGACAGGGGGGGCGACACTGAAGCTTTCTTT
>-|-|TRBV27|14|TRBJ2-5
CASSPWGSRETQYF
TGTGCCAGCAGTCCTTGGGGGAGTCGAGAGACCCAGTACTTC
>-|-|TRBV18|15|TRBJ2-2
CASSPPTGYTGELFF
TGTGCCAGCTCACCACCGACAGGCTACACCGGGGAGCTGTTTTTT
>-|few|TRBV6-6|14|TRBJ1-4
CASSKGGGLEKLFF
TGTGCCAGCAGCAAAGGGGGGGGCCTTGAAAAACTGTTTTTT
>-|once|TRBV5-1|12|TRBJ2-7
CASSLTSYEQYF
TGCGCCAGCAGCCTCACCTCCTACGAGCAGTACTTC
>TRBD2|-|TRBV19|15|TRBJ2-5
CASSIGGGQGETQYF
TGTGCCAGTAGTATCGGCGGGGGGCAGGGGGAGACCCAGTACTTC
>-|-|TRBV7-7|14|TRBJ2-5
CASSPRQAPETQYF
TGTGCTAGCAGCCCACGACAGGCCCCAGAGACCCAGTACTTC
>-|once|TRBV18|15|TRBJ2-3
CASSPRRGSTDTQYF
TGTGCCAGCTCACCTCGGAGGGGCAGCACAGATACGCAGTATTTT
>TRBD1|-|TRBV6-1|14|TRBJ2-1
CASSFETGVREQFF
TGTGCCAGCAGTTTCGAAACAGGGGTACGTGAGCAGTTCTTC
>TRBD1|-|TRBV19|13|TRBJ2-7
CASSPTGVNEQYF
TGTGCCAGTAGTCCTACAGGGGTTAACGAGCAGTACTTC
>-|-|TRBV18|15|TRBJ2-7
CASSPVGPLADEQYF
TGTGCCAGCTCACCGGTCGGCCCCCTAGCCGACGAGCAGTACTTC
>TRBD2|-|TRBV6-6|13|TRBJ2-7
CASSPPGGYEQYF
TGTGCCAGCAGCCCACCGGGAGGGTACGAGCAGTACTTC
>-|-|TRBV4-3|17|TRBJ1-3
CASSQVQGRGSGNTIYF
TGCGCCAGCAGCCAAGTTCAGGGTCGGGGCTCTGGAAACACCATATATTTT
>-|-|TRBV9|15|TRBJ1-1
CASSPRQEEWTEAFF
TGTGCCAGCAGCCCGAGACAGGAGGAGTGGACTGAAGCTTTCTTT
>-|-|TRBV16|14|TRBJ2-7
CASARRGTPYEQYF
TGTGCCAGCGCAAGACGGGGGACCCCCTACGAGCAGTACTTC
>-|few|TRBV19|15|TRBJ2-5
CASSPRDATQETQYF
TGTGCCAGTAGTCCCCGGGACGCGACCCAAGAGACCCAGTACTTC
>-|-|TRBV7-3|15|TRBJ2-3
CASSLYGSQGDTQYF
TGTGCCAGCAGCTTATACGGGTCCCAGGGAGATACGCAGTATTTT
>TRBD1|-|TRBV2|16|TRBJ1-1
CASSEGRGLKNTEAFF
TGTGCCAGCAGTGAAGGCAGGGGGCTGAAGAACACTGAAGCTTTCTTT
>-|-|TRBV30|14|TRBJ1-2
CAWSPRGVWYGYTF
TGTGCCTGGAGCCCCCGTGGGGTGTGGTATGGCTACACCTTC
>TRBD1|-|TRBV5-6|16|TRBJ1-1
CASRDRDRGSNTEAFF
TGTGCCAGCAGGGACCGGGACAGGGGATCGAACACTGAAGCTTTCTTT
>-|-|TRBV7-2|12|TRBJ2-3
CASRGETDTQYF
TGTGCCAGCAGGGGAGAGACAGATACGCAGTATTTT
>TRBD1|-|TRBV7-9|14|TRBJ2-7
CASSLGTGVYEQYF
TGTGCCAGCAGCTTAGGGACAGGGGTCTACGAGCAGTACTTC
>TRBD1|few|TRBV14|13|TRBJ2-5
CASSDRVKETQYF
TGTGCCAGCAGTGACAGGGTAAAAGAGACCCAGTACTTC
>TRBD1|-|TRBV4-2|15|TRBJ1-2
CASSQDQGAMYGYTF
TGTGCCAGCAGCCAAGATCAGGGGGCGATGTATGGCTACACCTTC
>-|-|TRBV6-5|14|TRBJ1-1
CASRLDGMNTEAFF
TGTGCCAGCAGGCTGGACGGCATGAACACTGAAGCTTTCTTT
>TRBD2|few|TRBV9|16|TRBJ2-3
CASSSEAGSSTDTQYF
TGTGCCAGCAGCTCCGAAGCGGGGTCCAGCACAGATACGCAGTATTTT
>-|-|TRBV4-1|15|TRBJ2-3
CASGLGGGSTDTQYF
TGCGCCAGCGGATTAGGGGGGGGGAGCACAGATACGCAGTATTTT
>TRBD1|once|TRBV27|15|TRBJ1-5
CASRLGQGEYQPQHF
TGTGCCAGCAGGTTGGGACAGGGAGAATATCAGCCCCAGCATTTT